This T cell receptor beta chain came from a study of blood T cell repertoires in COVID-19. The CDR3 contains 15 residues. Germline V CDR1 and CDR2: SGHTA, FQGTGA. With 5 bases clipped from V and 4 bases from J, the junction kept 3 bases outside the gene matches. Data came from immunoSEQ multiplex PCR; TCRdb stores just in-frame clones and leaves some out. The sample carries roughly 420,000 clones, 85% to 90% recorded once. The V and J genes are TRBV7-3 and TRBJ2-1; 12 nucleotides agree with TRBD2. This receptor was obtained from a woman in her twenties or thirties with acute COVID-19. Source material: PBMCs or T cells enriched from blood (not recorded which). The CDR3 nucleotides are TGTGCCAGCAGCCCTGGACTAGCGGGGTACAATGAGCAGTTCTTC. The encoded protein is CASSPGLAGYNEQFF.